The next 18 T cell receptor beta chains were all read from a single sample in a study of T cells after yellow fever vaccination. TCRdb reprocessed the 5' RACE reads with MiXCR, giving one entry per CDR3 protein. The table lists approximately 140,000 distinct CDR3 sequences, over 7% of them singletons. Sample: CD4+ T cells sorted from PBMCs, taken 5 days after the yellow fever booster vaccination. All receptors come from a man between 25 and 39 years old who received the YFV17D yellow fever vaccine.

About this clonotype: This may be a read error: a much more frequent sequence differs by one nucleotide. V and J are TRBV25-1 and TRBJ1-1; the D gene is possibly TRBD1 (5 bases). The CDR3 spans 15 residues. Germline V CDR1 and CDR2: MGHDK, SYGVNS. The DNA for the CDR3 is TGTGCCAGCACCTTCCAGGGAGGTTTGAACACTGGAGCTTTCTTT. It encodes CASTFQGGLNTGAFF.

This chain links TRBV20-1 with TRBJ1-6; the match to TRBD1 covers 7 bases. The CDR3 is 15 amino acids. Germline V CDR1 and CDR2: DFQATT, SNEGSKA (reference sequence). After removal of 3 bases from V and 6 bases from J, the junction contained 8 bases not matched to a gene. The CDR3 here is CSASRQGVSNSPLHF. CDR3 bases: TGCAGTGCTAGTCGTCAGGGGGTCAGTAATTCACCCCTCCACTTT.

This clonotype has at least ten counts. This sequence joins TRBV7-2 and TRBJ2-3, with 7 positions matching TRBD2. This CDR3 is 16 amino acids long. V lost 4 bases, J lost 1 base, and 8 bases stayed unmatched. Germline V CDR1 and CDR2: SGHTA, FQGNSA. CDR3 bases: TGTGCCAGCAGCTCCTCCCGCGCGGGGGGCACAGATACGCAGTATTTT. This sequence encodes CASSSSRAGGTDTQYF.

This clonotype was seen many times. V gene TRBV7-8 combines with J gene TRBJ2-3; 10 bases are shared with TRBD1. Trimming at V came to 5 bases and at J to 2 bases, leaving 10 bases not matched to a gene. This CDR3 comprises 17 residues. Germline CDR1 reads SGHVS; CDR2 reads FQNEAQ. The CDR3 DNA reads TGTGCCAGCAGCAAGCTCCGGACAGGGGGGTACACAGATACGCAGTATTTT. Translating it yields CASSKLRTGGYTDTQYF.

The genes are TRBV7-2 and TRBJ1-5; D perhaps matches TRBD1 (6 bases). Germline CDR1 reads SGHTA; CDR2 reads FQGNSA. The ends were cut back, 1 base at V and 4 bases at J, with 11 bases in the middle. The CDR3 is 15 residues long. Here the CDR3 reads CASSLGSGTNQPQHF. The CDR3 bases are TGTGCCAGCAGCTTAGGCAGCGGGACAAATCAGCCCCAGCATTTT.

This clonotype was detected ten times or more. This chain joins TRBV7-2 and TRBJ1-2; the D gene is possibly TRBD1 (5 bases). V was clipped by 1 base and J by 4 bases, with 13 bases between them. The CDR3 has 15 residues. The V gene's germline CDR1 is SGHTA and CDR2 FQGNSA. CDR3 nucleotides: TGTGCCAGCAGCTTAGACCCGCAGGGCTTCTATGGCTACACCTTC. Translation: CASSLDPQGFYGYTF. Full variable domain (missing parts from reference TRBV7-2 and TRBJ1-2): GAGVSQSPSNKVTEKGKDVELRCDPISGHTALYWYRQSLGQGLEFLIYFQGNSAPDKSGLPSDRFSAERTGGSVSTLTIQRTQQEDSAVYLCASSLDPQGFYGYTFGSGTRLTVV.

At least ten counts were recorded for this clonotype. The chain combines TRBV7-9 with TRBJ2-4, with TRBD2 as a possible D gene (5 bases). This CDR3 has 15 residues. Trimming took 5 bases from V and 2 from J, leaving 13 bases between them. Per germline, CDR1 SEHNR and CDR2 FQNEAQ (reference sequence). Here the CDR3 DNA reads TGTGCCAGCAGCCTACTAGAAGGACCCAAAAACATTCAGTACTTC. Protein sequence: CASSLLEGPKNIQYF.

This sequence joins TRBV27 and TRBJ2-1; 11 bases agree with TRBD2. J was trimmed by 4 bases and V by 9 bases; bases with no gene match: 5. Germline V gene sequence: CDR1 MNHEY, CDR2 SMNVEV (reference sequence). CDR3 length equals 14 residues. CDR3 DNA: TGTGCCAGGACCGGGACTAGCGGTTACAATGAGCAGTTCTTC. It translates to CARTGTSGYNEQFF.

In the case of this clonotype: A read error is possible here, since a much larger clone lies one base away. The rearrangement joins TRBV20-1 to TRBJ2-1; 9 bases agree with TRBD1. Losses at the gene ends were 5 bases for V and 8 bases for J; bases not matched to a gene: 13. The CDR3 runs 15 residues. CDR1 and CDR2 from the germline V gene are DFQATT and SNEGSKA (reference sequence). CDR3 in amino acids: CSAETGGVNLYEQFF. The CDR3 DNA reads TGCAGTGCTGAAACAGGGGGCGTAAATCTGTATGAGCAGTTCTTC.

This clonotype was recorded many times. V gene TRBV29-1 combines with J gene TRBJ2-7; 8 bases match TRBD1. The CDR3 sequence is 13 residues long. V shed 7 bases, J shed 6 bases, and the junction held 11 bases outside the gene matches. Germline V gene data show CDR1 as SQVTM and CDR2 as ANQGSEA. CDR3 DNA sequence: TGCAGCGCCCAAACGGGGACAGGTCTCGAGCAGTACTTC. Protein: CSAQTGTGLEQYF.

At least ten counts were recorded for this clonotype. The V gene is TRBV20-1, the J gene TRBJ2-7, with 13 bases that match TRBD2. Trimming took 2 bases from V and 5 from J; bases not matched to a gene: 9. CDR1 and CDR2 (germline): DFQATT, SNEGSKA (reference sequence). The CDR3 consists of 16 residues. CDR3 sequence: CSARTTSGRSGDEQYF. The CDR3 nucleotides read TGCAGTGCTAGAACGACTAGCGGGAGGTCGGGGGACGAGCAGTACTTC.

Ten or more counts support this clonotype. The rearrangement links TRBV20-1 to TRBJ1-6, with 8 bases fitting TRBD1. The CDR3 spans 15 residues. Per the germline V gene, CDR1 is DFQATT and CDR2 is SNEGSKA (reference sequence). The junction had 9 bases not matched to a gene; V was cut back by 4 bases and J by 7 bases. CDR3 sequence: CSATGQGSGNSPLHF. CDR3 nucleotide sequence: TGCAGTGCTACAGGACAGGGCTCGGGGAATTCACCCCTCCACTTT.

Ten or more counts support this clonotype. J is TRBJ2-3 and V is TRBV3-1, with 15 bases aligning to TRBD2. Trimming removed 4 bases from V and 3 bases from J; junction bases left unmatched: 2. This CDR3 has 16 residues. Germline CDR1 reads LGHDT; CDR2 reads YNNKEL (reference sequence). CDR3 sequence: CASSPGLAGGTDTQYF. CDR3 sequence (DNA): TGTGCCAGCAGCCCTGGACTAGCGGGAGGGACAGATACGCAGTATTTT.

Concerning this clonotype: A read error may be the cause here, since a much bigger clone is one base away. The rearrangement joins TRBV10-3 to TRBJ2-3; 13 positions agree with TRBD2. Germline V lookup: CDR1 ENHRY, CDR2 SYGVKD. The CDR3 covers 15 residues. V gave up 11 bases and J gave up 6 bases; unmatched junction bases: 11. CDR3 sequence: CAFLATLAGGDTQYF. The CDR3 nucleotides read TGTGCCTTCCTCGCTACACTAGCGGGAGGGGATACGCAGTATTTT.

This clonotype was observed at least ten times. The chain joins TRBV4-2 to TRBJ2-1, with 13 bases lining up with TRBD2. The CDR3 is 15 amino acids. The germline gives CDR1 LGHNA, CDR2 YNFKEQ. After removal of 4 bases from V and 5 bases from J, the junction contained 2 bases not matched to a gene. The CDR3 region is CASSPTSGRHNEQFF. DNA for the CDR3: TGTGCCAGCAGCCCGACTAGCGGGAGGCACAATGAGCAGTTCTTC.

This clonotype has at least ten counts. The chain links TRBV29-1 to TRBJ2-3, with 12 bases that match TRBD1. The V segment lost 6 bases and the J segment 1 base; nucleotides outside the gene matches: 8. Per germline, CDR1 SQVTM and CDR2 ANQGSEA. This CDR3 is built from 16 residues. The CDR3 coding sequence is TGCAGCGTAACGTCCGGGACAGGGGGCGGCACAGATACGCAGTATTTT. Protein product: CSVTSGTGGGTDTQYF.

This clonotype has more than one count but fewer than ten. The CDR3 sequence: CASRAGDYRETQYF. The DNA for the CDR3 is TGTGCCAGCAGGGCGGGGGACTACAGAGAGACCCAGTACTTC. V gene TRBV5-4 combines with J gene TRBJ2-5, with 7 bases lining up with TRBD2. CDR3 length: 14 amino acids. Per germline, CDR1 SGHNT and CDR2 YYREEE (reference sequence). J lost 4 bases, V lost 5 bases, and 8 bases had no gene match.

This clonotype was seen at least ten times. The V and J genes are TRBV6-2 or TRBV6-3 and TRBJ2-1, with a tentative D call TRBD1 (6 bases). V was trimmed by 10 bases and J by 8 bases, leaving 12 bases between them. The CDR3 contains 11 residues. The V gene's germline CDR1 is MNHEY and CDR2 SVGEGT. This chain's CDR3 is CAIGQRYEQFF. The DNA for the CDR3 is TGTGCCATAGGACAGAGGTATGAGCAGTTCTTC.